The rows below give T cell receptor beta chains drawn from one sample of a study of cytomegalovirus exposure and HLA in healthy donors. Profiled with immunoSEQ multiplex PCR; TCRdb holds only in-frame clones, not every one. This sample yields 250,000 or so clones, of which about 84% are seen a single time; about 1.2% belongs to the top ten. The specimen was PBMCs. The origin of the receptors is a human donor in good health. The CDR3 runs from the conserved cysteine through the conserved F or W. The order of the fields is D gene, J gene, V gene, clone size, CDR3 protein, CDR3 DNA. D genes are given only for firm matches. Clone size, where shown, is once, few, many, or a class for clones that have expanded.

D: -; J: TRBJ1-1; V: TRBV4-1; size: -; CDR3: CASSPQTPEYTEAFF; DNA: TGCGCCAGCAGTCCCCAGACACCCGAATACACTGAAGCTTTCTTT
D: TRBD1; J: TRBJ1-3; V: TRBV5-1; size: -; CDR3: CASSIDRGDTIYF; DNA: TGCGCCAGCAGCATTGACAGGGGGGACACCATATATTTT
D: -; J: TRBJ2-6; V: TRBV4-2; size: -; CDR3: CASSQAQSLSGANVLTF; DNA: TGTGCCAGCAGCCAGGCACAGTCCCTTTCTGGGGCCAACGTCCTGACTTTC
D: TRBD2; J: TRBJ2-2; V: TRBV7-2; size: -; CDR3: CASSTGLAGYTGELFF; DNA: TGTGCCAGCAGCACGGGACTAGCGGGGTACACCGGGGAGCTGTTTTTT
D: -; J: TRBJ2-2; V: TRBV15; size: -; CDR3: CATRGISGNTGELFF; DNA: TGTGCCACCAGAGGAATTAGCGGGAACACCGGGGAGCTGTTTTTT
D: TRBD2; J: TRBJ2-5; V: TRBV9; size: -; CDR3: CASSARGSRKETQYF; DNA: TGTGCCAGCAGCGCCCGCGGGAGTCGAAAGGAGACCCAGTACTTC
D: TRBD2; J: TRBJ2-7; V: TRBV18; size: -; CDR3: CASSPGLAIYEQYF; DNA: TGTGCCAGCTCCCCGGGACTAGCTATATACGAGCAGTACTTC
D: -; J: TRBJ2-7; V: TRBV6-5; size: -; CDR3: CASSYSTPIYEQYF; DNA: TGTGCCAGCAGTTACTCCACTCCTATCTACGAGCAGTACTTC
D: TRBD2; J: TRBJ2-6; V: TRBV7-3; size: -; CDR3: CASSSRGYKREAGANVLTF; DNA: TGTGCCAGCAGCTCCCGAGGGTACAAGCGGGAGGCTGGGGCCAACGTCCTGACTTTC
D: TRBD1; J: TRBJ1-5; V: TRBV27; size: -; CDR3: CASSPVTGACSNQPQHF; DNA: TGTGCCAGCAGTCCCGTCACAGGGGCGTGTAGCAATCAGCCCCAGCATTTT
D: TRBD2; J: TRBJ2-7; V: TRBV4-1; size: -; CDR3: CASSRRLAGEVEQYF; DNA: TGCGCCAGCAGCCGCAGACTAGCGGGAGAAGTCGAGCAGTACTTC
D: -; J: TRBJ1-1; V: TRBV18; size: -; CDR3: CASSQDSVNTEAFF; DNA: TGTGCCAGCTCACAGGACAGCGTGAACACTGAAGCTTTCTTT
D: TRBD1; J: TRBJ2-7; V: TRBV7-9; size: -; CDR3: CASSEGQGLIRYEQYF; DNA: TGTGCCAGCAGCGAAGGACAGGGGTTAATTCGTTACGAGCAGTACTTC
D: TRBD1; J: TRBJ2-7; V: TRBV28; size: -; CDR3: CASNPTGAFSYEQYF; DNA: TGTGCCAGCAATCCGACAGGGGCGTTCTCCTACGAGCAGTACTTC
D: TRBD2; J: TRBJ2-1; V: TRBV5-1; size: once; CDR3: CASSLGPGGANEQFF; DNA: TGCGCCAGCAGCTTGGGCCCCGGGGGGGCCAATGAGCAGTTCTTC
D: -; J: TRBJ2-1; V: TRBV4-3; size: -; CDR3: CASSQDTGDYNEQFF; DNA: TGCGCCAGCAGCCAAGATACGGGAGATTACAATGAGCAGTTCTTC
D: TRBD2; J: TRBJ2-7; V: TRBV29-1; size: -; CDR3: CSVGAGTSVTYEQYF; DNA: TGCAGCGTGGGGGCCGGGACTAGCGTTACCTACGAGCAGTACTTC
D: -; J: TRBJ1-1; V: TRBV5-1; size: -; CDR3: CASSSGHQGNTEAFF; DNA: TGCGCCAGCAGCTCCGGCCATCAGGGGAACACTGAAGCTTTCTTT
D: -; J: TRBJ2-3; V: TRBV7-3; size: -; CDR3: CASSLGGGRVGDTQYF; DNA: TGTGCCAGCAGCCTCGGAGGAGGAAGGGTTGGAGATACGCAGTATTTT
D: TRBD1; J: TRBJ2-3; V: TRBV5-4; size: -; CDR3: CASIPRGGQETDTQYF; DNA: TGTGCCAGCATTCCGAGAGGGGGACAGGAGACAGATACGCAGTATTTT
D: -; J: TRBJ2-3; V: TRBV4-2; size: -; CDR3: CASSLRLGETDTQYF; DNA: TGTGCCAGCAGCCTGCGCCTGGGAGAAACAGATACGCAGTATTTT
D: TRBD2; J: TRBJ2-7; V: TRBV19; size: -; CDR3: CASSTGTSGRNEQYF; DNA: TGTGCCAGTAGTACGGGGACTAGCGGGAGGAACGAGCAGTACTTC
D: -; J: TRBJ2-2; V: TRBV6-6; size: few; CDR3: CAGGRGADTGELFF; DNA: TGTGCCGGGGGGAGGGGGGCAGACACCGGGGAGCTGTTTTTT
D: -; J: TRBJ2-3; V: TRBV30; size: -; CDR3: CAWSVSGRVTDTQYF; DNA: TGTGCCTGGAGTGTATCCGGGAGAGTTACAGATACGCAGTATTTT
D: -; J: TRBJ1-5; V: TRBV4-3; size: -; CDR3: CASSQDLTGDVHYSNQPQHF; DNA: TGCGCCAGCAGCCAAGATCTCACCGGAGACGTACACTATAGCAATCAGCCCCAGCATTTT
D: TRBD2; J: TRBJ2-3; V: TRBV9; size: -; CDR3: CASSVGGLVFDTQYF; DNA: TGTGCCAGCAGCGTGGGGGGACTAGTTTTCGATACGCAGTATTTT
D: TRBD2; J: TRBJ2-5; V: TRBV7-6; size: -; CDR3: CASSYWTGGTSWQETQYF; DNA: TGTGCCAGCAGCTATTGGACAGGCGGGACTAGCTGGCAAGAGACCCAGTACTTC
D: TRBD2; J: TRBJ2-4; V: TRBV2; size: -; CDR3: CASSDGLAGAIQYF; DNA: TGTGCCAGCAGTGACGGGCTAGCGGGAGCTATTCAGTACTTC
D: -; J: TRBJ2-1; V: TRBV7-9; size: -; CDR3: CASSQGNEQFF; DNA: TGTGCCAGCTCCCAGGGCAATGAGCAGTTCTTC
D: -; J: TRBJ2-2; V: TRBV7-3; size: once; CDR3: CASSPIDRPNTGELFF; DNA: TGTGCCAGCAGCCCCATCGACAGACCGAACACCGGGGAGCTGTTTTTT
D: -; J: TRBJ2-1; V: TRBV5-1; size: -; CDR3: CASSSQTLNNEQFF; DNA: TGCGCCAGCAGCTCGCAGACTCTCAACAATGAGCAGTTCTTC
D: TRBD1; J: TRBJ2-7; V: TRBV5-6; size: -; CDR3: CASSHTSNRGIGNEQYF; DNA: TGTGCCAGCAGCCACACCTCCAACAGGGGCATCGGGAACGAGCAGTACTTC
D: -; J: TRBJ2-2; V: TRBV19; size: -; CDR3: CASSIGKGPLLTGELFF; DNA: TGTGCCAGTAGTATAGGAAAGGGGCCCTTATTAACCGGGGAGCTGTTTTTT
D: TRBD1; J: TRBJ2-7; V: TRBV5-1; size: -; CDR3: CASSASGQATYEQYF; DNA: TGCGCCAGCAGCGCCTCGGGACAGGCCACCTACGAGCAGTACTTC
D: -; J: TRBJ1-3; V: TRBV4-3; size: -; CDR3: CASSQDWAGKSSGNTIYF; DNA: TGCGCCAGCAGCCAAGATTGGGCAGGGAAGAGCTCTGGAAACACCATATATTTT
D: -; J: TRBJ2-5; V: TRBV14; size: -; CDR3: CASSQEYRGGETQYF; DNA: TGTGCCAGCAGCCAAGAGTACAGGGGGGGAGAGACCCAGTACTTC
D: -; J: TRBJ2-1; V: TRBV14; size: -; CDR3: CASSPYFENEQFF; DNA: TGTGCCAGCAGTCCTTACTTTGAAAATGAGCAGTTCTTC
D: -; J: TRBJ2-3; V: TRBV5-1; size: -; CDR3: CASWVWRASTDTQYF; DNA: TGCGCCAGCTGGGTGTGGAGAGCCTCCACAGATACGCAGTATTTT
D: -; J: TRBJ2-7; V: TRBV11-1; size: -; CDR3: CASSPSAYEQYF; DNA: TGTGCCAGCAGCCCCTCCGCCTACGAGCAGTACTTC
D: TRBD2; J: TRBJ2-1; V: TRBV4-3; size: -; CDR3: CASSQEGLADYNEQFF; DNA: TGCGCCAGCAGCCAAGAGGGGCTAGCGGATTACAATGAGCAGTTCTTC
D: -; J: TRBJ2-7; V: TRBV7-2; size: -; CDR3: CASSFGGGSYEQYF; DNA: TGTGCCAGCAGTTTCGGGGGCGGGAGTTACGAGCAGTACTTC